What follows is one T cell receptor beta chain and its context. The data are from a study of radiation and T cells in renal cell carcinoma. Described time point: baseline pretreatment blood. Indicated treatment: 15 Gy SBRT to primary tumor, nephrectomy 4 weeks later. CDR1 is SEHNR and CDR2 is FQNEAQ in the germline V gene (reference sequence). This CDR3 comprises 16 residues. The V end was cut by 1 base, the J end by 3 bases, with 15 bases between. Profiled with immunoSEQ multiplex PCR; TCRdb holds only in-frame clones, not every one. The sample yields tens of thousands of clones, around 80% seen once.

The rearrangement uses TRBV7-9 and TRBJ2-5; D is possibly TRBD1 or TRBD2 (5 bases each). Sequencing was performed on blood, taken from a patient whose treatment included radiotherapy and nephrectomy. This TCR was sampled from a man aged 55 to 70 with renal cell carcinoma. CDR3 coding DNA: TGTGCCAGCAGCTTAGTCGTGGGGGTGGGAGAAGAGACCCAGTACTTC. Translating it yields CASSLVVGVGEETQYF. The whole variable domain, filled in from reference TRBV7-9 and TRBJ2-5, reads DTGVSQNPRHKITKRGQNVTFRCDPISEHNRLYWYRQTLGQGPEFLTYFQNEAQLEKSRLLSDRFSAERPKGSFSTLEIQRTEQGDSAMYLCASSLVVGVGEETQYFGPGTRLLVL.